What follows are 9 T cell receptor beta chains derived from one specimen sequenced in a study of T cell responses to AZD1222 COVID-19 vaccine (dated by TCRdb to the early 2020s). According to the study, the label for this sample's time point signals: baseline before first vaccination. Library method: the immunoSEQ multiplex PCR assay. The immuneACCESS repertoire file appears here via TCRdb, limited to in-frame rearrangements. These files lack a portion of the clones; in checked studies, under half of the deficit traces to unresolved V genes, and the cause of the others is not known. The sample data list roughly 150,000 clones, and around 90% of these were observed just once. Around 3.6% of the sample lies in the top ten. The sequencing here drew on peripheral blood, taken on day 0 of AZD1222 vaccination. All receptors come from an adult in good health.

This clone was observed once. This CDR3 reads CASSFGWLGHNEQFF. The CDR3 DNA follows: TGCGCCAGCAGCTTCGGGTGGCTTGGCCACAATGAGCAGTTCTTC. The J gene is TRBJ2-1, the V gene TRBV5-1, with D hard to call. CDR3 length equals 15 residues. The V gene's germline CDR1 is SGHRS and CDR2 YFSETQ. V was trimmed by 2 bases and J by 5 bases, leaving 14 bases between them.

The rearrangement links TRBV19 to TRBJ1-2; TRBD1 matches 9 bases. CDR1 and CDR2 (germline): LNHDA, SQIVND (reference sequence). V trimming: 4 bases; J trimming: 6 bases; junction bases outside the gene matches: 6. This CDR3 spans 14 amino acids. The CDR3 loop is CASSRDRAVDGYTF. The DNA for the CDR3 is TGTGCCAGTAGTAGGGACAGGGCCGTGGATGGCTACACCTTC.

The rearrangement uses TRBV6-5 and TRBJ1-1; no reliable D call. Germline V CDR1 and CDR2: MNHEY, SVGAGI. The CDR3 is 15 residues long. V lost 7 bases to trimming and J lost 0 bases, with 15 bases between them. For the CDR3, the DNA is TGTGCCAGCAAGCCGACCGGGAACATGAACACTGAAGCTTTCTTT. It translates to CASKPTGNMNTEAFF.

This chain connects TRBV9 to TRBJ1-2, with D tentatively TRBD1 (5 bases). CDR1 is SGDLS and CDR2 is YYNGEE in the germline V gene. Trimming left V 6 bases short and J 8 bases short, with 14 bases between. This CDR3 contains 12 residues. The CDR3, as DNA: TGTGCCAGCACGTCCAGGGAGGACGGCTACACCTTC. It translates to CASTSREDGYTF.

The table lists this clone with a count of one. The chain couples TRBV19 to TRBJ1-2; a weak D match, TRBD1 (5 bases). Per germline, CDR1 LNHDA and CDR2 SQIVND (reference sequence). The germline V and J ends were trimmed by 5 bases and 4 bases, with 11 bases remaining between them. The CDR3 covers 13 residues. In DNA form, the CDR3 reads TGTGCCAGTAGTGAGGGACCCGCCTATGGCTACACCTTC. Translated: CASSEGPAYGYTF.

The chain uses TRBV11-2 and TRBJ1-3; no definite D call. Germline V gene sequence: CDR1 SGHAT, CDR2 FQNNGV. Trimming stripped 4 bases from V and 0 bases from J, with 10 bases between. The CDR3 runs to 15 residues. The CDR3 bases are TGTGCCAGCAGCTCGGTCCAGCCCTCTGGAAACACCATATATTTT. Its translation is CASSSVQPSGNTIYF.

The chain links TRBV7-9 to TRBJ2-7; TRBD2 matches 14 bases. With 10 bases clipped from V and 3 bases from J, the junction kept 2 bases outside the gene matches. The CDR3 covers 13 residues. Germline V gene data show CDR1 as SEHNR and CDR2 as FQNEAQ (reference sequence). The CDR3 here is CATGLAGGYEQYF. The CDR3, as DNA: TGTGCCACCGGACTAGCGGGAGGCTACGAGCAGTACTTC.

The table lists this clone with a few counts. This chain's CDR3 is CASRQNSNTGELFF. The DNA of the CDR3 is TGTGCCAGCAGGCAGAATAGCAACACCGGGGAGCTGTTTTTT. The V and J genes are TRBV6-5 and TRBJ2-2; D gene unclear. V lost 6 bases to trimming and J lost 2 bases, with 10 bases between them. The V gene's germline CDR1 is MNHEY and CDR2 SVGAGI. This CDR3 spans 14 amino acids.

The chain couples TRBV3-1 (or the pseudogene TRBV3-2) to TRBJ2-6, with D hard to call. Germline V gives CDR1 LGHDT, CDR2 YNNKEL (reference sequence). The ends were cut back, 0 bases at V and 2 bases at J, with 2 bases in the middle. The CDR3 extends over 14 amino acids. This chain's CDR3 is CASSQDPGANVLTF. Written as DNA, the CDR3 is TGTGCCAGCAGCCAAGACCCTGGGGCCAACGTCCTGACTTTC.